One sample yielded the 20 T cell receptor beta chains listed below, sequenced in a study of blood T cell repertoires in COVID-19. Data came from immunoSEQ multiplex PCR; TCRdb stores just in-frame clones and leaves some out. The sample lists around 100,000 clones, 85% occurring once. The sample taken for sequencing was peripheral blood. The receptors were sampled from a human donor in a cohort sampled during active COVID-19.

CDR3: CASSNRGTDTQYF. CDR3 DNA: TGCGCCAGCAGCAACAGGGGCACAGATACGCAGTATTTT. The V call is TRBV10-1, the J call TRBJ2-3; D is possibly TRBD1 (6 bases). Deletions cut 6 bases from V and 1 base from J, with 8 bases between. The germline V gene has CDR1 WNHNN and CDR2 SYGVQD (reference sequence). The CDR3 runs 13 residues.

The chain has TRBV13 and TRBJ2-7; TRBD2 matches at 9 bases. The CDR3 sequence is 16 residues long. Losses at the gene ends were 5 bases for V and 5 bases for J; bases not matched to a gene: 13. Germline V gene sequence: CDR1 PRHDT, CDR2 FYEKMQ (reference sequence). For the CDR3, the DNA is TGTGCCAGCAGCCGGACTAGGTGGCTAGCGGGAAACGAGCAGTACTTC. This sequence encodes CASSRTRWLAGNEQYF.

The chain employs TRBV5-1 and TRBJ2-7, with D possibly being TRBD1 (6 bases). The germline gives CDR1 SGHRS, CDR2 YFSETQ. The CDR3 length is 15 residues. V lost 4 bases and J lost 2, with 16 bases in between. The CDR3, as DNA: TGCGCCAGCAGCGAAACAGGGAGCTACACCTACGAGCAGTACTTC. It encodes CASSETGSYTYEQYF.

The table lists this clone with a count of one. The rearrangement uses TRBV2 and TRBJ2-1; D is unclear. CDR1 and CDR2 (germline): SNHLY, FYNNEI. The V gene lost 6 bases and the J gene lost 6 bases, with 18 bases spanning the gap. CDR3 length equals 15 residues. The CDR3 reads CASRSQAISTNEQFF. For the CDR3, the DNA is TGTGCCAGCAGATCCCAGGCAATATCCACCAATGAGCAGTTCTTC. Full variable domain (rest looked up from reference TRBV2 and TRBJ2-1): EPEVTQTPSHQVTQMGQEVILRCVPISNHLYFYWYRQILGQKVEFLVSFYNNEISEKSEIFDDQFSVERPDGSNFTLKIRSTKLEDSAMYFCASRSQAISTNEQFFGPGTRLTVL.

This clone was seen just once. CDR3 sequence (DNA): TGTGCCAGCTCACCCACGTTAGGACAGCCGAGCACTGAAGCTTTCTTT. It yields the protein CASSPTLGQPSTEAFF. The chain uses TRBV18 and TRBJ1-1; weak D call: TRBD1 (6 bases). Trimming removed 3 bases from V and 4 bases from J, with 18 bases in between. The CDR3 has 16 residues. CDR1 is KGHSH, CDR2 LQKENI, per germline.

The chain carries TRBV6-2 or TRBV6-3 and TRBJ2-1; perhaps TRBD2 as D (6 bases). This CDR3 has 14 residues. Trimming took off 4 bases at V and 3 bases at J, with 10 bases between the two ends. CDR1 MNHEY and CDR2 SVGEGT come from the germline V gene. The CDR3 reads CASSLRGGYNEQFF. The CDR3 coding sequence is TGTGCCAGCAGTTTGCGGGGCGGCTACAATGAGCAGTTCTTC.

The gene calls are TRBV9 and TRBJ2-7; D may be TRBD1 (5 bases). Trimming stripped 2 bases from V and 2 bases from J, with 14 bases between. This CDR3 has 15 amino acids. Germline V gives CDR1 SGDLS, CDR2 YYNGEE. The CDR3: CASSVQIGETYEQYF. Written as DNA, the CDR3 is TGTGCCAGCAGCGTCCAGATAGGGGAAACCTACGAGCAGTACTTC.

This chain uses TRBV6-6 with TRBJ1-4; the match to TRBD1 covers 10 bases. This CDR3 contains 15 residues. Germline V gene sequence: CDR1 MNHNY, CDR2 SVGAGI (reference sequence). Trimming removed 3 bases from V and 3 bases from J; junction bases left unmatched: 1. CDR3 coding DNA: TGTGCCAGCAGTTATGGACAGGGGGCTAATGAAAAACTGTTTTTT. It translates to CASSYGQGANEKLFF.

This clone came up once. This chain uses TRBV7-8 with TRBJ2-6; D is possibly TRBD1 (5 bases). The CDR3 has 14 amino acids. Germline V gives CDR1 SGHVS, CDR2 FQNEAQ. V was trimmed by 3 bases and J by 4 bases, leaving 7 bases between them. The CDR3 DNA follows: TGTGCCAGCAGCTTGGGGCAGGGGGCCAACGTCCTGACTTTC. This sequence encodes CASSLGQGANVLTF.

J is TRBJ2-5 and V is TRBV19; D remains unclear. This CDR3 comprises 15 residues. CDR1 LNHDA and CDR2 SQIVND come from the germline V gene (reference sequence). Trimming took off 6 bases at V and 5 bases at J, with 19 bases between the two ends. Here the CDR3 reads CASSPTGVSGETQYF. The CDR3 DNA is TGTGCCAGTAGCCCCACCGGTGTCTCCGGGGAGACCCAGTACTTC.

This clone has just a few counts. The chain has TRBV27 and TRBJ1-2; D unresolved. Germline values: CDR1 MNHEY, CDR2 SMNVEV (reference sequence). The CDR3 loop spans 13 amino acids. V was cut by 3 bases and J by 1 base, with 6 bases left in between. The CDR3: CASSFSVNYGYTF. The CDR3 bases are TGTGCCAGCAGTTTTAGTGTTAACTATGGCTACACCTTC.

The chain recombines TRBV19 with TRBJ1-1; D is ambiguous. This CDR3 comprises 13 residues. Deletions cut 3 bases from V and 1 base from J, with 6 bases between. The germline V gene encodes CDR1 LNHDA and CDR2 SQIVND (reference sequence). The chain's CDR3 is CASSMRRNTEAFF. The CDR3 DNA follows: TGTGCCAGTAGTATGCGGCGGAACACTGAAGCTTTCTTT.

The chain employs TRBV5-1 and TRBJ2-7; perhaps TRBD2 as D (5 bases). Trimming removed 1 base from V and 0 bases from J, with 11 bases in between. Germline CDR1 is SGHRS and CDR2 is YFSETQ. The CDR3 extends over 15 amino acids. CDR3 sequence (DNA): TGCGCCAGCAGCTTGCTAGCACAAGGCTCCTACGAGCAGTACTTC. It specifies CASSLLAQGSYEQYF.

V and J are TRBV30 and TRBJ2-1, with TRBD2 identical over 9 bases. CDR3 length: 12 residues. With V trimmed by 8 bases and J by 1 base, 0 bases remained unmatched. CDR1 and CDR2 from the germline V gene are GTSNPN and SVGIG (reference sequence). CDR3: CALAGSYNEQFF. Written as DNA, the CDR3 is TGTGCCCTAGCGGGATCCTACAATGAGCAGTTCTTC. Full variable domain (rest looked up from reference TRBV30 and TRBJ2-1): SQTIHQWPATLVQPVGSPLSLECTVEGTSNPNLYWYRQAAGRGLQLLFYSVGIGQISSEVPQNLSASRPQDRQFILSSKKLLLSDSGFYLCALAGSYNEQFFGPGTRLTVL.

CDR3 sequence: CAISGRRESASTGELFF. CDR3 sequence (DNA): TGTGCCATCAGTGGTCGAAGGGAGAGCGCGAGTACCGGGGAGCTGTTTTTT. V usage is TRBV10-3 and J usage is TRBJ2-2; perhaps TRBD2 as D (5 bases). V lost 4 bases and J 5 bases, leaving 20 bases between the germline ends. Germline CDR1 and CDR2: ENHRY and SYGVKD. This CDR3 region has 17 residues.

This sequence joins TRBV25-1 and TRBJ1-2; 10 bases match TRBD1. CDR1 is MGHDK, CDR2 SYGVNS, per germline. This CDR3 spans 14 amino acids. Trimming removed 5 bases from V and 2 bases from J; junction bases left unmatched: 2. The CDR3 bases are TGTGCCAGCAGTTCGGGACAGGGGAACTATGGCTACACCTTC. As protein: CASSSGQGNYGYTF.

This rearrangement joins TRBV6-2 or TRBV6-3 to TRBJ2-3; D remains ambiguous. Trimming removed 4 bases from V and 1 base from J, with 12 bases in between. The CDR3 has 15 amino acids. Germline V CDR1 and CDR2: MNHEY, SVGEGT. The DNA for the CDR3 is TGTGCCAGCAGTTCTTTATTGACTGGCACAGATACGCAGTATTTT. It encodes CASSSLLTGTDTQYF.

The gene calls are TRBV7-2 and TRBJ2-1; 8 bases line up with TRBD1. Trimming cost V 4 bases and J 7 bases; bases outside gene matches: 12. This CDR3 contains 16 residues. Per the germline V gene, CDR1 is SGHTA and CDR2 is FQGNSA. The CDR3 DNA reads as TGTGCCAGCAGCTCGTCCGGCAGGGGGCCGGTGAATGAGCAGTTCTTC. This codes for CASSSSGRGPVNEQFF. Based on the CDR3 plus reference TRBV7-2 and TRBJ2-1, the full variable domain is GAGVSQSPSNKVTEKGKDVELRCDPISGHTALYWYRQSLGQGLEFLIYFQGNSAPDKSGLPSDRFSAERTGGSVSTLTIQRTQQEDSAVYLCASSSSGRGPVNEQFFGPGTRLTVL.

This chain uses TRBV5-1 with TRBJ1-1; no clear D. V was pared by 4 bases and J by 4 bases, with 8 bases between. The CDR3 spans 12 residues. Germline values: CDR1 SGHRS, CDR2 YFSETQ. This CDR3 is CASSITGTEAFF. The DNA for the CDR3 is TGCGCCAGCAGCATCACGGGCACTGAAGCTTTCTTT.

V is TRBV6-1 and J is TRBJ2-5, with 10 bases identical to TRBD2. The germline CDR1 and CDR2 sequences are MNHNS and SASEGT. This CDR3 has 15 amino acids. V lost 6 bases, J lost 3 bases, and 7 bases stayed unmatched. The CDR3 nucleotides read TGTGCCAGCAGGTCGCCCCTAGCGGGAGAAGAGACCCAGTACTTC. Encoded protein: CASRSPLAGEETQYF.